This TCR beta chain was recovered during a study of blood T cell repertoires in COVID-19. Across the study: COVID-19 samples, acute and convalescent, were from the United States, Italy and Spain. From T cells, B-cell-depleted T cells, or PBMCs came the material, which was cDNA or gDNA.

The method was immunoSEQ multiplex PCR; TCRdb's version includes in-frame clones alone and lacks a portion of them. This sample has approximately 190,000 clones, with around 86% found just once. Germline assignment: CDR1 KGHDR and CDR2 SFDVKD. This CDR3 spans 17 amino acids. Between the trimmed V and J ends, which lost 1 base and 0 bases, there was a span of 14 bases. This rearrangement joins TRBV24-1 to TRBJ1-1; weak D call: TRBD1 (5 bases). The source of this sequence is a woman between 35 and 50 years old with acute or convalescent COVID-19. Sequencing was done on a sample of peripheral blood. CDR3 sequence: CATSDFGTDYMNTEAFF. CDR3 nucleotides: TGTGCCACCAGTGATTTCGGGACGGACTATATGAACACTGAAGCTTTCTTT.